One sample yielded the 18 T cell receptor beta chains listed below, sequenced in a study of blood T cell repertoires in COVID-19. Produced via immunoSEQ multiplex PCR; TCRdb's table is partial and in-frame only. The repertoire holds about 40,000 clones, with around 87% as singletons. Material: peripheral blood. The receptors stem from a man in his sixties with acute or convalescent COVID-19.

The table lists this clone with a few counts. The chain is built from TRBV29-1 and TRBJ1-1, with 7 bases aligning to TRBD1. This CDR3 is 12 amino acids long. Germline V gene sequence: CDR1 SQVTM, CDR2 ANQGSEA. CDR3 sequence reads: CSSTGDTAEAFF. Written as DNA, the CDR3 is TGCAGTTCAACAGGGGATACGGCTGAAGCTTTCTTT.

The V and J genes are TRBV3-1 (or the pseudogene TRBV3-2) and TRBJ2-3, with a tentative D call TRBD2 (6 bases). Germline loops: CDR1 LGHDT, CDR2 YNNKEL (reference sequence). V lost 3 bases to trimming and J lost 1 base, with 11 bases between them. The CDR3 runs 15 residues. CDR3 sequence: CASSQTGLRTDTQYF. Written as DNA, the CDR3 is TGTGCCAGCAGCCAGACGGGACTCCGCACAGATACGCAGTATTTT.

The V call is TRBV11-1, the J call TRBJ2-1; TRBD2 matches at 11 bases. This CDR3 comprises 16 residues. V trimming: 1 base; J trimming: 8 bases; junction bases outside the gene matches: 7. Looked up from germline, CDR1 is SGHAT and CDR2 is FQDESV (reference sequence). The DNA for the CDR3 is TGTGCCAGCAGCTTAGGGAGGACTAGCGGGTTCTATGAGCAGTTCTTC. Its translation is CASSLGRTSGFYEQFF.

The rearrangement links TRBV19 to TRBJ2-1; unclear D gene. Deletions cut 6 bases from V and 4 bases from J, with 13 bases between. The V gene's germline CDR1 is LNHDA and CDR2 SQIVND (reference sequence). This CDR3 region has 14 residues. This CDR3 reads CASRGLAGYNEQFF. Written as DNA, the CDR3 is TGTGCCAGTAGAGGCTTGGCCGGGTACAATGAGCAGTTCTTC. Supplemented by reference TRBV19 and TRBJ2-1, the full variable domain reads DGGITQSPKYLFRKEGQNVTLSCEQNLNHDAMYWYRQDPGQGLRLIYYSQIVNDFQKGDIAEGYSVSREKKESFPLTVTSAQKNPTAFYLCASRGLAGYNEQFFGPGTRLTVL.

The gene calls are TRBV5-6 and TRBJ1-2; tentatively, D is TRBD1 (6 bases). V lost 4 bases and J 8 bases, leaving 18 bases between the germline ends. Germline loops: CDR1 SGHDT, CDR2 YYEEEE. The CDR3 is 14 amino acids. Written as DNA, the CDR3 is TGTGCCAGCAGCATCCTCACAGGGTTAGGGGGCTACACCTTC. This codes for CASSILTGLGGYTF. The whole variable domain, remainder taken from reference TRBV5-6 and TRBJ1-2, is DAGVTQSPTHLIKTRGQQVTLRCSPKSGHDTVSWYQQALGQGPQFIFQYYEEEERQRGNFPDRFSGHQFPNYSSELNVNALLLGDSALYLCASSILTGLGGYTFGSGTRLTVV.

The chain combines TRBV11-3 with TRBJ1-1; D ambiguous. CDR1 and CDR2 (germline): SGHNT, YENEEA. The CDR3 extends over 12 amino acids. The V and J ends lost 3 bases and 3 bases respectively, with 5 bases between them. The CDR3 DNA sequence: TGTGCCAGCAGCTTTCGGGACACTGAAGCTTTCTTT. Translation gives CASSFRDTEAFF.

CDR3 nucleotides: TGTGCCAGCAGCTTATTGGTAGCGGGAGCCGGGGAGCTGTTTTTT. This encodes CASSLLVAGAGELFF. The V call is TRBV7-9, the J call TRBJ2-2, with 9 bases fitting TRBD2. Looked up from germline, CDR1 is SEHNR and CDR2 is FQNEAQ (reference sequence). Losses at the gene ends were 2 bases for V and 6 bases for J; bases not matched to a gene: 4. The length of the CDR3 is 15 residues.

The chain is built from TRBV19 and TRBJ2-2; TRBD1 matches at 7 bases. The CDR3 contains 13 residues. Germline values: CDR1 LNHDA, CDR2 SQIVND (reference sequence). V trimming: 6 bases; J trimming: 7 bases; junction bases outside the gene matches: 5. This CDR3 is CASRTRDSGELFF. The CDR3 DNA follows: TGTGCCAGTAGGACCCGGGACAGCGGGGAGCTGTTTTTT.

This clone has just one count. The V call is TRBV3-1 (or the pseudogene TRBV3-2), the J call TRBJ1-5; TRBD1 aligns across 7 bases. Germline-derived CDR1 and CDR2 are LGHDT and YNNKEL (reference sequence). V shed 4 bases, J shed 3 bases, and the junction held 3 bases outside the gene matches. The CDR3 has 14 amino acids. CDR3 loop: CASSPGTDNQPQHF. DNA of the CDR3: TGTGCCAGCAGCCCAGGGACAGACAATCAGCCCCAGCATTTT.

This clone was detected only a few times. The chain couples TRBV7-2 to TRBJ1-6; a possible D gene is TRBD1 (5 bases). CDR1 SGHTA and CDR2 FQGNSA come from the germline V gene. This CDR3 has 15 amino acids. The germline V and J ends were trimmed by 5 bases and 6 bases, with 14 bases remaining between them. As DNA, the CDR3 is TGTGCCAGCAGCAGGGGCTCCATATCTAATTCACCCCTCCACTTT. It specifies CASSRGSISNSPLHF.

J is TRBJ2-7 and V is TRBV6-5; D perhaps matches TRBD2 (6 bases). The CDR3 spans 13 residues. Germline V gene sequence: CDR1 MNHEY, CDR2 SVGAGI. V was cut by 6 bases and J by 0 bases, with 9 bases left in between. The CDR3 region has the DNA TGTGCCAGCAGAGGGGACTTCTCCTACGAGCAGTACTTC. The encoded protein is CASRGDFSYEQYF.

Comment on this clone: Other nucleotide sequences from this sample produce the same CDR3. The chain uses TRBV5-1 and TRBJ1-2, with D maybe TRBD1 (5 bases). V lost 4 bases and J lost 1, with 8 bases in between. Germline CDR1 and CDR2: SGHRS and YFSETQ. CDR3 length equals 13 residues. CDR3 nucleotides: TGCGCCAGCAGCCCGGGGGTTAACTATGGCTACACCTTC. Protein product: CASSPGVNYGYTF.

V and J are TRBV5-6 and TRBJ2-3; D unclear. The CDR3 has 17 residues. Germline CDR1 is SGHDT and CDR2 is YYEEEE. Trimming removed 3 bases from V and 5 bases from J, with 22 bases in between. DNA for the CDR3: TGTGCCAGCAGCTCCCGTGGTTTCGGTAGTGGTGGAGATACGCAGTATTTT. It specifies CASSSRGFGSGGDTQYF.

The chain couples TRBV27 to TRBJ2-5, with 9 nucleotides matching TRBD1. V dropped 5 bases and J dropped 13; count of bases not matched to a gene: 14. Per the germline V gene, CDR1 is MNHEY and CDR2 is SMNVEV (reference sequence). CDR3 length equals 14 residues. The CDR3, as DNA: TGTGCCAGCAGTCCCATTCGGGACAGGGCGGGTTGGTACTTC. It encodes CASSPIRDRAGWYF.

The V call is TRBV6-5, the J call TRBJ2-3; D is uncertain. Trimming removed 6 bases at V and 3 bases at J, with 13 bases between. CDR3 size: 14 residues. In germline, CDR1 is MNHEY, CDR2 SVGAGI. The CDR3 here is CASRIGPGTDTQYF. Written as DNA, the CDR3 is TGTGCCAGCAGGATTGGTCCCGGGACAGATACGCAGTATTTT.

In DNA, the CDR3 is TGCGCCAGCAGCCCAGGGAGACAGGGTTCAGAGCAGCCCCAGCATTTT. Amino acids: CASSPGRQGSEQPQHF. The chain joins TRBV5-1 to TRBJ1-5; 7 bases are a match to TRBD1. V lost 4 bases to trimming and J lost 7 bases; unmatched junction nucleotides: 14. The germline CDR1 and CDR2 sequences are SGHRS and YFSETQ. CDR3 length: 16 amino acids.

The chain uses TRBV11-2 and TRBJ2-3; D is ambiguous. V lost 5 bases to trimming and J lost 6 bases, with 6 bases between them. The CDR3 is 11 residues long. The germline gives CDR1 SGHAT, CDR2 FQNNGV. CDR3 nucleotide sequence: TGTGCCAGCAGCATTGGCGATACGCAGTATTTT. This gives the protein CASSIGDTQYF.

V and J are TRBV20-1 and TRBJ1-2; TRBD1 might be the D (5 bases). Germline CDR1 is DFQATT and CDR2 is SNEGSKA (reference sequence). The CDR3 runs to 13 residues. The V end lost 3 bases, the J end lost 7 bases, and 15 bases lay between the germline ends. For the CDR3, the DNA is TGCAGTGCTAGTCAGACAGATGTCCGTGGCTACACCTTC. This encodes CSASQTDVRGYTF.